This T cell receptor (beta chain) emerged from a study of cytomegalovirus exposure and HLA in healthy donors. Concerning this clone: As yet, its antigen is unknown.

The study, taken as a whole, reports: Further analysis, carried out later, found HLA-associated TCR beta chains more clonally expanded than equally common other chains.

Use of 60 Vbeta and 13 Jbeta primers characterized the PCR. Sequenced by immunoSEQ multiplex PCR; TCRdb stores in-frame clones only, minus some. Of roughly 150,000 clones listed, roughly four fifths are singletons. Trimming removed 4 bases from V and 4 bases from J; junction bases left unmatched: 3. There are 12 residues in the CDR3. Per the germline V gene, CDR1 is SQVTM and CDR2 is ANQGSEA. This receptor was identified in a woman younger than 30 in good health and CMV-seronegative. The sequenced material came from PBMCs. The chain joins TRBV29-1 to TRBJ1-2, with TRBD1 matching 7 bases. For the CDR3, the DNA is TGCAGCGTTGCACAGGGGTCCTATGGCTACACCTTC. This gives the protein CSVAQGSYGYTF. Looking up the rest from reference TRBV29-1 and TRBJ1-2 gives the full variable domain: SAVISQKPSRDICQRGTSLTIQCQVDSQVTMMFWYRQQPGQSLTLIATANQGSEATYESGFVIDKFPISRPNLTFSTLTVSNMSPEDSSIYLCSVAQGSYGYTFGSGTRLTVV.